The entry below gives a single T cell receptor (beta chain) sequence along with its context. Its antigen is currently not known. No much larger clone exists at a distance of one base, and base qualities are not known. These data originate in a study of shared clonotypes between healthy human individuals (dated by TCRdb to about 2020). Notes on the research overall: A couple of women and a few men aged 18 to 49 years were included in the cohort. For each donor, three plates each were used for CD4 naive and CD4 memory, two plates were used for CD8 naive, and one plate was used for CD8 memory. Blood TCR repertoires of 5 or 6 healthy adults were deeply sequenced to estimate repertoire size and the extent of clonotype sharing between individuals. To increase sequencing depth and limit assay-specific biases, TCR repertoire library preparation and sequencing were carried out by different laboratories using diverse techniques. Leukapheresis yielded between about 0.85 and 10 billion PBMCs per donor. The investigation overall reported the following: Sharing across a handful of donors was observed for roughly 5.4% of naive CD4, over 3% of naive CD8, 2% to 2.5% of memory CD4, and approximately 0.41% of memory CD8 clonotypes. Sampling was restricted to blood, and TCR repertoires in tissues likely differ from the TCR repertoires found in blood. Higher generation probabilities were observed for clonotypes shared by all four sorted-subset donors than for non-shared clonotypes. Based on pairwise subsampling, the degree of clonotype sharing among donors was expected to be affected by sequencing depth. Incomplete sequencing was indicated by rarefaction of sorted-subset datasets, despite the large sequencing depth. Because the study included a small number of donors, the genetic and exposure-history diversity represented was limited. Naive subsets generally had larger estimated clonotype richness than memory subsets did.

Healthy HIV-negative adults with no recently reported acute infections or vaccinations were included as donors. Only Caucasian adults living in Nashville, Tennessee, USA were represented among the donors. CD4+ T cells were enriched by magnetic negative selection; naive cells were then positively selected on CD45RA, and the negative fraction formed the memory subset. Blood was collected by leukapheresis, and PBMCs were isolated by Ficoll-Histopaque density gradient centrifugation and then cryopreserved in liquid nitrogen vapor phase. Analytical flow cytometry was used to check the purity and quantity of every magnetically sorted T cell population. Genomic DNA was isolated from every sorted fraction and measured by UV absorbance on a Nanodrop 2000c. Trimming at the junction amounts to 5 bases on V and 2 bases on J, and the germline ends lie 10 bases apart. The CDR3, from cysteine to phenylalanine, totals 13 residues. This entry keeps only the CDR3 DNA: 39 bases, framed from base 1. Via the germline V gene, CDR1 is MNHNS and CDR2 SASEGT.

Using the deep immunoSEQ assay, multiplex PCR amplified TCR CDR3 regions from genomic DNA. Genomic DNA extracted from each cell subset was distributed evenly over all wells of several immunoSEQ 96-well plates, and each plate served as one replicate. For sorted subsets, approximately 190 ng of genomic DNA, equivalent to 30,000 or so T cell genomes, went into each replicate PCR. Purified libraries were quantified with a Qubit 3.0 fluorometer, sized on a Bioanalyzer 2100, and re-quantified with the KAPA Library Quantification kit. A separate single-read 150-cycle Illumina NextSeq 550 flow cell was used to sequence each immunoSEQ 96-well plate. The authors' pipeline ran thus. Because the immunoSEQ output held only junctional sequences and lacked quality scores, the filtering could not match the filtering applied to full-length reads. To assign V/J genes and CDR3, sequences were annotated using PyIR, a Python wrapper for IgBLAST v1.9, with IMGT germline references. Any read was removed if the V/J assignment was weak (E-value above 1e-6), the CDR3 was missing, or the read contained stop codons, out-of-frame junctions, or ambiguous translated residues. V3J clonotypes were defined as sequences sharing the same inferred V gene, J gene, and CDR3 amino acid sequence. Percentage overlap between repertoires was calculated by dividing the number of shared unique clonotypes by the size of the smaller repertoire. Repertoire richness was assessed with RTK rarefaction, the Chao1 estimator, and Recon v2.1 estimates of unobserved clonotypes. Generation probabilities for all TCRbeta clonotypes obtained by the gDNA method from a few donors were computed using OLGA. Imported from immuneACCESS, the table was reduced by TCRdb to in-frame sequences with V and J called. These copies leave out some clones; in studies compared against another copy, an unresolved V gene accounts for under half, and the cause of the remainder is not known. V and J calls and clone size come straight from that table; D and trimming were deduced from the DNA. The sample records 1.6 million or so clones, 96% of which are singletons. Roughly 1.1% of the sample goes to the ten largest clones.

In this chain, TRBV6-1 is recombined with TRBJ2-7; the D gene is not confidently resolved. The specimen was naive CD4+ T cells sorted from blood. The intended sense of this specimen's cell subset or site label: CD45RA+ positively selected. The origin of this receptor is a man aged 25 to 45 in good health. The DNA reads TGTGCCAGCAGTCAGAGATCCCCCTACGAGCAGTACTTC. This sequence encodes CASSQRSPYEQYF.